Here is one T cell receptor beta chain with its context. Sequenced by immunoSEQ multiplex PCR; TCRdb stores in-frame clones only, minus some. The profile shows roughly 290,000 clones, around nine tenths of them singletons. Germline CDR1 reads MRHNA; CDR2 reads SNTAGT. This CDR3 is built from 13 residues. Trimming cost V 5 bases and J 4 bases, with 9 bases left between them. The data are from a study of blood T cell repertoires in COVID-19. Turning to the study itself: T cells, B-cell-depleted T cells, or PBMCs supplied cDNA or gDNA.

The sequencing sample was made of peripheral blood. This chain joins TRBV6-4 and TRBJ1-5, with D tentatively TRBD1 (5 bases). The clonotype originates from a woman under 40 with COVID-19, enrolled during active disease. Written as DNA, the CDR3 is TGTGCCAGCAGTCTTGACAGAAATCAGCCCCAGCATTTT. Its translation is CASSLDRNQPQHF.